The following is a T cell receptor (beta chain) sequence with its context. The antigen remains unidentified. Time point reported: baseline, week 1 (first vaccination visit). Treatment given: pre-vaccination baseline after standard-of-care therapy. This entry belongs to a study of a mutant IDH1 vaccine in newly diagnosed glioma. Across the study: Most patients had radiochemotherapy with temozolomide before enrollment; others had one alone. General study findings and limits: Apparently unrelated to pseudoprogression were changes in the top peripheral T cell clonotypes. Most patients, 93.3%, showed vaccine-induced immune responses.

J was trimmed by 3 bases and V by 5 bases; bases with no gene match: 8. Per germline, CDR1 SGHVS and CDR2 FNYEAQ. CDR3 length: 15 residues. Only in-frame clones appear in the TCRdb table, and some are missing; sequencing was by immunoSEQ multiplex PCR. Of nearly 15,000 clones detected, around 87% appear once; the ten largest clones hold approximately 10%. Sequenced material: PBMCs, taken from a glioma patient treated with radiotherapy, temozolomide or both. The TCR originated in a woman aged 40 to 49 with glioma. Some clones in this sample may be carry-over from other donors' samples. This chain links TRBV7-6 with TRBJ2-7, with 9 bases fitting TRBD1. The CDR3 is CASSTWTGVIYEQYF. For the CDR3, the DNA is TGTGCCAGCAGCACCTGGACAGGGGTTATCTACGAGCAGTACTTC. Based on the CDR3 plus reference TRBV7-6 and TRBJ2-7, the full variable domain is GAGVSQSPRYKVTKRGQDVALRCDPISGHVSLYWYRQALGQGPEFLTYFNYEAQQDKSGLPNDRFSAERPEGSISTLTIQRTEQRDSAMYRCASSTWTGVIYEQYFGPGTRLTVT.